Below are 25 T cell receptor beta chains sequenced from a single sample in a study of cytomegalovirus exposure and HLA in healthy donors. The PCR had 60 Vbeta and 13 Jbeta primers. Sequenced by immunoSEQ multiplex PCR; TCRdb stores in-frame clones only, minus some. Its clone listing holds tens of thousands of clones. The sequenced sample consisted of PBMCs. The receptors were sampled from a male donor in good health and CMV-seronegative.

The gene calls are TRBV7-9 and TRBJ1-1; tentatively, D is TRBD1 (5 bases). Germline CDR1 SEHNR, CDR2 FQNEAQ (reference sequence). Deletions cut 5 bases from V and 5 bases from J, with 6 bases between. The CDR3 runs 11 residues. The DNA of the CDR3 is TGTGCCAGCAGCAGGGGTACTGAAGCTTTCTTT. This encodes CASSRGTEAFF.

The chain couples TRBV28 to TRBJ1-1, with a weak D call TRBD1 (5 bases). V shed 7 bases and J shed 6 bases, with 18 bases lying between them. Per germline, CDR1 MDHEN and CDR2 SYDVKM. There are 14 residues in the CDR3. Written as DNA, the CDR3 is TGTGCCAGCACCCATGGGGGGGTCTCTCCTGAAGCTTTCTTT. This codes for CASTHGGVSPEAFF.

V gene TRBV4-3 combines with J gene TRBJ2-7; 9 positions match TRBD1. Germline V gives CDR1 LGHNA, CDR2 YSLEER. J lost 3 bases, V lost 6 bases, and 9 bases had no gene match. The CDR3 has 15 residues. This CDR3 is CASSPWRDRDYEQYF. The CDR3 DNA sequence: TGCGCCAGCAGTCCATGGAGGGACAGGGACTACGAGCAGTACTTC.

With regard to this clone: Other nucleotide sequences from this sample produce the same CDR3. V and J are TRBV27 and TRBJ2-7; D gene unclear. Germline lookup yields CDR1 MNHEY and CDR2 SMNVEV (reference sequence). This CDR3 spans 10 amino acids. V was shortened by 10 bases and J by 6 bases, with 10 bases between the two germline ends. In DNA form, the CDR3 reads TGTGCCAACGACGAGGTCGAGCAGTACTTC. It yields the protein CANDEVEQYF.

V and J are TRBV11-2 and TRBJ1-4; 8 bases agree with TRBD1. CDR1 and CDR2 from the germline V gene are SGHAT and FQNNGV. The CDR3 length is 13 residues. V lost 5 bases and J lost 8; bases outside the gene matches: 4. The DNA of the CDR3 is TGTGCCAGCAGCCCGAGGACAGGGGAAAAACTGTTTTTT. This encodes CASSPRTGEKLFF.

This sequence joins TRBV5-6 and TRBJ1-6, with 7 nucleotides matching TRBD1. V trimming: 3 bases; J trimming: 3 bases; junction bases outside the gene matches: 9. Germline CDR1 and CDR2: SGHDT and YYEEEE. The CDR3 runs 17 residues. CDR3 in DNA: TGTGCCAGCAGCTCCGTCATCAGGGACAGCTATAATTCACCCCTCCACTTT. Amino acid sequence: CASSSVIRDSYNSPLHF. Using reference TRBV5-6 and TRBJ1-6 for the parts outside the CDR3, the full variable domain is DAGVTQSPTHLIKTRGQQVTLRCSPKSGHDTVSWYQQALGQGPQFIFQYYEEEERQRGNFPDRFSGHQFPNYSSELNVNALLLGDSALYLCASSSVIRDSYNSPLHFGNGTRLTVT.

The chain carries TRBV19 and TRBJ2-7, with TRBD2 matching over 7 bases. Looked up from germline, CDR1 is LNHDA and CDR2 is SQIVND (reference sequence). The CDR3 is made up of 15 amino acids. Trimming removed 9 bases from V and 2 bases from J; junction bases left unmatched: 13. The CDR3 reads CASSLNLGGAYEQYF. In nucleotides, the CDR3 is TGTGCCAGCAGCTTGAACCTGGGGGGGGCCTACGAGCAGTACTTC.

The CDR3 sequence is CASSPGGGPSLKLFF. The CDR3, as DNA: TGTGCCAGCAGCCCGGGAGGAGGGCCGTCCTTAAAACTGTTTTTT. This chain links TRBV7-2 with TRBJ1-4, with D hard to call. This CDR3 spans 15 amino acids. Germline V gene data show CDR1 as SGHTA and CDR2 as FQGNSA. Trimming took 5 bases from V and 10 from J, leaving 20 bases between them.

The CDR3 reads CASSRLAGGNEQFF. The CDR3 DNA reads as TGTGCCAGCAGTCGACTAGCGGGGGGGAATGAGCAGTTCTTC. The chain is built from TRBV7-2 and TRBJ2-1; 14 bases are shared with TRBD2. The germline V gene has CDR1 SGHTA and CDR2 FQGNSA. This CDR3 is 14 amino acids long. Unmatched junction bases numbered 2, after V lost 6 bases and J lost 7 bases.

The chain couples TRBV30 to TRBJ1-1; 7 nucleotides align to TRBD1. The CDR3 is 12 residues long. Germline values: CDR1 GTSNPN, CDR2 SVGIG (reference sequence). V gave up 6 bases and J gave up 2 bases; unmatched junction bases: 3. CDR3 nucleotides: TGTGCCTGTGACAGGGCCAACACTGAAGCTTTCTTT. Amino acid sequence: CACDRANTEAFF.

The CDR3 loop reads CAIRGTGDQPQHF. For the CDR3, the DNA is TGTGCCATCCGAGGGACAGGGGATCAGCCCCAGCATTTT. The chain is built from TRBV10-3 and TRBJ1-5; TRBD1 matches at 10 bases. CDR1 ENHRY and CDR2 SYGVKD come from the germline V gene. The CDR3 has 13 residues. V was clipped by 8 bases and J by 5 bases; unmatched bases: 3.

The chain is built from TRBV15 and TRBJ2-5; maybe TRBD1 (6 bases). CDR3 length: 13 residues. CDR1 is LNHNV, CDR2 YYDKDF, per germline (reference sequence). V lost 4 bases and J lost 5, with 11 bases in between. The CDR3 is CATSKQGVETQYF. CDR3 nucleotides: TGTGCCACCAGCAAACAGGGAGTGGAGACCCAGTACTTC. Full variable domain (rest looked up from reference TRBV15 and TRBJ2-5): DAMVIQNPRYQVTQFGKPVTLSCSQTLNHNVMYWYQQKSSQAPKLLFHYYDKDFNNEADTPDNFQSRRPNTSFCFLDIRSPGLGDTAMYLCATSKQGVETQYFGPGTRLLVL.

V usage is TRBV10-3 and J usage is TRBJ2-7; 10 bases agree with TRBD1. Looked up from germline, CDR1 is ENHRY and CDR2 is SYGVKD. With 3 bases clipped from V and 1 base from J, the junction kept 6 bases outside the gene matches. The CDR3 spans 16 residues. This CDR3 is CAISDPGQGISYEQYF. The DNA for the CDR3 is TGTGCCATCAGTGACCCGGGACAGGGGATATCCTACGAGCAGTACTTC.

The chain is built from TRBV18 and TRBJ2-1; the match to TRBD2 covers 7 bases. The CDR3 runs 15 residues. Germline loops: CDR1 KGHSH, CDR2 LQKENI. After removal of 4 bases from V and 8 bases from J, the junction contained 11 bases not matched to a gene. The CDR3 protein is CASSRIGDGGDEQFF. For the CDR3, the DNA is TGTGCCAGCTCACGGATCGGTGATGGGGGGGATGAGCAGTTCTTC.

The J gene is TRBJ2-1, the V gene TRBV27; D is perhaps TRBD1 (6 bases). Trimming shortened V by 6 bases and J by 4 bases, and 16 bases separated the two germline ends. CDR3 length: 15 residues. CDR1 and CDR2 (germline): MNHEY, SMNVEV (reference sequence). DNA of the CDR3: TGTGCCAGCAGGGAACACAGGGACCTTTACAATGAGCAGTTCTTC. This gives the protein CASREHRDLYNEQFF.

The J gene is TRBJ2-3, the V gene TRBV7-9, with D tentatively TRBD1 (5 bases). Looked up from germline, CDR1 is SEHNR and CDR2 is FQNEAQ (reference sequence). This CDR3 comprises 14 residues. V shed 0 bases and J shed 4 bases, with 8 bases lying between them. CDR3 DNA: TGTGCCAGCAGCTTAGCAGGGGTGGCAGATACGCAGTATTTT. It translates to CASSLAGVADTQYF.

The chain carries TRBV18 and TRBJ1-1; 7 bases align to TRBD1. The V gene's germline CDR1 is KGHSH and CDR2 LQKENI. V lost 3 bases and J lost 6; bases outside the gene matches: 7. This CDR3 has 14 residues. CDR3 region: CASSPSHQGAEAFF. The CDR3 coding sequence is TGTGCCAGCTCACCCTCCCACCAGGGGGCTGAAGCTTTCTTT.

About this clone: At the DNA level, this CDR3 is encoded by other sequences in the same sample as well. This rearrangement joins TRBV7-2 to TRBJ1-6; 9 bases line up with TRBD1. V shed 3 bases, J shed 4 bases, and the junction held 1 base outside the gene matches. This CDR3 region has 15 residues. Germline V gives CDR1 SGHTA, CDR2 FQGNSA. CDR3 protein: CASSLDRGYNSPLHF. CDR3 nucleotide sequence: TGTGCCAGCAGCTTGGACAGGGGTTATAATTCACCCCTCCACTTT.

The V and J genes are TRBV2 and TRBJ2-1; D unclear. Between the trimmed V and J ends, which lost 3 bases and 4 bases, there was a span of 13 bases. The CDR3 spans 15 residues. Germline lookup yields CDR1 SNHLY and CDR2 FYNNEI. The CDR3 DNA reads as TGTGCCAGCAGTGACAGTCTGATTCTTTACAATGAGCAGTTCTTC. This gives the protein CASSDSLILYNEQFF.

The CDR3 coding sequence is TGTGCCAGCAGCTTAACCAGCGGTGCCTACGAGCAGTACTTC. It translates to CASSLTSGAYEQYF. V gene TRBV7-8 combines with J gene TRBJ2-7; D is possibly TRBD2 (5 bases). CDR1 is SGHVS and CDR2 is FQNEAQ in the germline V gene. The CDR3 contains 14 residues. V was trimmed by 2 bases and J by 2 bases, leaving 10 bases between them.

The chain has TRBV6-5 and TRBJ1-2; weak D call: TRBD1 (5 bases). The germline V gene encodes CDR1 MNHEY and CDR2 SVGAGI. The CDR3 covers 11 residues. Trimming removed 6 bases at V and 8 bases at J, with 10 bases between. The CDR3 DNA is TGTGCCAGCAGCGATCGACAGGGCTACACCTTC. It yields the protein CASSDRQGYTF.

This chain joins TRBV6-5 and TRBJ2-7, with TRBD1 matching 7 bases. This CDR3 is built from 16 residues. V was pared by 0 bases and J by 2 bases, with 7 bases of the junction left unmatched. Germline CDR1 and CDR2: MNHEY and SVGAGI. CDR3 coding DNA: TGTGCCAGCAGTTACTCAAGGGGGCAGGGCGCCTACGAGCAGTACTTC. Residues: CASSYSRGQGAYEQYF.

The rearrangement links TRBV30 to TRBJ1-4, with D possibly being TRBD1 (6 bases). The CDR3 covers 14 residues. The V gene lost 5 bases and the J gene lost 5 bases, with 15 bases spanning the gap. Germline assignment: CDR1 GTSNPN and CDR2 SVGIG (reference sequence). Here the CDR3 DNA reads TGTGCCTGGGATATGCCGGGACAAAATGAAAAACTGTTTTTT. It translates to CAWDMPGQNEKLFF. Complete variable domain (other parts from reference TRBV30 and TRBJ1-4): SQTIHQWPATLVQPVGSPLSLECTVEGTSNPNLYWYRQAAGRGLQLLFYSVGIGQISSEVPQNLSASRPQDRQFILSSKKLLLSDSGFYLCAWDMPGQNEKLFFGSGTQLSVL.

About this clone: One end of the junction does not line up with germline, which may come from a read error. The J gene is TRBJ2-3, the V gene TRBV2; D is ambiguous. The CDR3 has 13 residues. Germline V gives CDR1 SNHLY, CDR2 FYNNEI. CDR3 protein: CASGDSRTDTQYF. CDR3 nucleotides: TGTGCCAGCGGTGACTCTAGGACAGATACGCAGTATTTT.

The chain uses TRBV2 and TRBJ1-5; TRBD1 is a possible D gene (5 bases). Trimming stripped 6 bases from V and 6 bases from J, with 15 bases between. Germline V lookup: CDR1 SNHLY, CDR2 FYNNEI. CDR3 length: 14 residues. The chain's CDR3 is CASRGGRQGQPQHF. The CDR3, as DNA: TGTGCCAGCAGGGGGGGACGCCAGGGTCAGCCCCAGCATTTT.